Detailed here is one T cell receptor beta chain. Authors' data handling: Estimates of nucleated cell counts were drawn from the amplification of reference gene primers. Libraries were prepared by immunoSEQ multiplex PCR; TCRdb keeps only in-frame clonotypes and omits some of them. The V and J calls and clone size are taken from that table; D and trimming were inferred from the DNA. The sample contains 80,000 or so clones, more than 75% of which appear only once. These data belong to a study of blood T cell repertoires in COVID-19. Study-wide context: COVID-19 samples collected from the United States, Italy and Spain covered acute and convalescent phases. PBMCs, B-cell-depleted T cells, or T cells were the source of the cDNA or gDNA that made up the material.

Sequenced sample: peripheral blood. This sequence originates from a man in his sixties with acute or convalescent COVID-19.

CDR3 DNA: TGTGCCAGCAGCTTAGGCAGGGGTGGACGGGAGCTGTTTTTT. This encodes CASSLGRGGRELFF. This rearrangement joins TRBV7-2 to TRBJ2-2, with D possibly being TRBD1 (6 bases). The CDR3 has 14 residues. The germline V and J ends were trimmed by 1 base and 9 bases, with 12 bases remaining between them. From germline, CDR1 is SGHTA and CDR2 FQGNSA.